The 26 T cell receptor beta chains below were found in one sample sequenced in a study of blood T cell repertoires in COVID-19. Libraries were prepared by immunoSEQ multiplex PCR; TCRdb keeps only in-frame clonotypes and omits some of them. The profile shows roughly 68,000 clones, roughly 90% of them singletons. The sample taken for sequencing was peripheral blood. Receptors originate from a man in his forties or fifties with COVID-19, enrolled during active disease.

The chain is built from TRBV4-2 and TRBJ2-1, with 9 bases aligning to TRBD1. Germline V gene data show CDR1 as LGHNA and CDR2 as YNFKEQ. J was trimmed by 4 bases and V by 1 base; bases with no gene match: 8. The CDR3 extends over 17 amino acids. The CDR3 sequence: CASSQAPGQGEYNEQFF. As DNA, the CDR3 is TGTGCCAGCAGCCAAGCGCCGGGACAGGGTGAATACAATGAGCAGTTCTTC.

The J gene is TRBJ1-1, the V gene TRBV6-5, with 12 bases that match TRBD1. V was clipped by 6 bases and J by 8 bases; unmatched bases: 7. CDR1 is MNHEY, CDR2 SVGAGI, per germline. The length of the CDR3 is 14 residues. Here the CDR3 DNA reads TGTGCCAGCAGCTCGGGACAGGGGGCTTACGAAGCTTTCTTT. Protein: CASSSGQGAYEAFF.

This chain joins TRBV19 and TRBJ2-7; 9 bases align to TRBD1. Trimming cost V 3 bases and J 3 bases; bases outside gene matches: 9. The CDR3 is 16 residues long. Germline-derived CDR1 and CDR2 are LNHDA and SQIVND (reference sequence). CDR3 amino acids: CASSIKPGTGNYEQYF. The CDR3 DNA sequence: TGTGCCAGTAGTATTAAGCCCGGGACAGGGAACTACGAGCAGTACTTC.

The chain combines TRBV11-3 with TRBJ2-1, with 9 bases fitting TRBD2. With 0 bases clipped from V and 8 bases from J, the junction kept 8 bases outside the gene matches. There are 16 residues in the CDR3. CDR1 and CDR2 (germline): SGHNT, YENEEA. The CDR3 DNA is TGTGCCAGCAGCTTAGATGGGCGGGGGGGCCACGATGAGCAGTTCTTC. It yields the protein CASSLDGRGGHDEQFF.

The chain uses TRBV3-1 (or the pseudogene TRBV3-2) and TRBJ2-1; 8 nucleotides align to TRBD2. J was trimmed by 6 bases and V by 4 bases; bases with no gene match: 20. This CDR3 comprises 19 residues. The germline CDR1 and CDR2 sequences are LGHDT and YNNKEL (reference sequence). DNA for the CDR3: TGTGCCAGCAGCCCGGAGAAGAGGTTTGCGGGGGGACCTCTCAATGAGCAGTTCTTC. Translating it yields CASSPEKRFAGGPLNEQFF.

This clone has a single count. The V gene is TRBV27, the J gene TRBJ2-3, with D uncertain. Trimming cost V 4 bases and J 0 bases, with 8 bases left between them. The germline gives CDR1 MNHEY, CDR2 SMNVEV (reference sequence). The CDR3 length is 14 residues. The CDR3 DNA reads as TGTGCCAGCAGTTCCCCTCTAAGCACAGATACGCAGTATTTT. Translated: CASSSPLSTDTQYF.

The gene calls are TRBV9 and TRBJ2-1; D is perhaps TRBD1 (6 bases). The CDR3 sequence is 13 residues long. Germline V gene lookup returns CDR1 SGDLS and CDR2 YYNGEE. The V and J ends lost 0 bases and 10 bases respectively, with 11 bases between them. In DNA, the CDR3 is TGTGCCAGCAGCGTAGTATCCACAGGGGAGCAGTTCTTC. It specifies CASSVVSTGEQFF.

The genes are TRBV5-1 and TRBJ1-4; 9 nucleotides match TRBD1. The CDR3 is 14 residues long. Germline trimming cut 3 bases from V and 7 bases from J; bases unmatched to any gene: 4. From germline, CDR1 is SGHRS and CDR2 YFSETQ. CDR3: CASSSGTGLEKLFF. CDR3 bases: TGCGCCAGCAGCTCCGGGACAGGGCTTGAAAAACTGTTTTTT. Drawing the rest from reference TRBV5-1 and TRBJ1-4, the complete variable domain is KAGVTQTPRYLIKTRGQQVTLSCSPISGHRSVSWYQQTPGQGLQFLFEYFSETQRNKGNFPGRFSGRQFSNSRSEMNVSTLELGDSALYLCASSSGTGLEKLFFGSGTQLSVL.

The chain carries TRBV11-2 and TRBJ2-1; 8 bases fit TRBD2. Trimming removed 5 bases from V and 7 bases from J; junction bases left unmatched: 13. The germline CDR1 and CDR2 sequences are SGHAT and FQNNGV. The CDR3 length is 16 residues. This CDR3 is CASSPSPGTSGNEQFF. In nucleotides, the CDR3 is TGTGCCAGCAGCCCTTCCCCCGGGACTAGTGGGAATGAGCAGTTCTTC.

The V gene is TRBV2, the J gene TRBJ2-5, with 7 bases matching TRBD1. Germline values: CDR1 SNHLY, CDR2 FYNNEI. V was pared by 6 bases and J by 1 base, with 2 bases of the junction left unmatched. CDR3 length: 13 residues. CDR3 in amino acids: CASRGDSQETQYF. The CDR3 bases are TGTGCCAGCAGGGGGGACAGCCAAGAGACCCAGTACTTC.

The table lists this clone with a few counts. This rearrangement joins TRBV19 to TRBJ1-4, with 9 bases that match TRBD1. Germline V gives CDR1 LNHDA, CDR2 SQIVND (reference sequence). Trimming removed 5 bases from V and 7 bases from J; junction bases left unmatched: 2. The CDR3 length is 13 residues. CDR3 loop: CASSSTGGEKLFF. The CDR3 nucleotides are TGTGCCAGTAGTTCGACAGGGGGTGAAAAACTGTTTTTT.

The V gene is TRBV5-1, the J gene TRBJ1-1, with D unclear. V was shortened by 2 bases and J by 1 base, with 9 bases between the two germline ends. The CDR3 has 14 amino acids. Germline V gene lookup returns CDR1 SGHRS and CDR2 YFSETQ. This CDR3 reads CASSLRRGNTEAFF. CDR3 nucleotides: TGCGCCAGCAGCTTACGGCGGGGGAACACTGAAGCTTTCTTT.

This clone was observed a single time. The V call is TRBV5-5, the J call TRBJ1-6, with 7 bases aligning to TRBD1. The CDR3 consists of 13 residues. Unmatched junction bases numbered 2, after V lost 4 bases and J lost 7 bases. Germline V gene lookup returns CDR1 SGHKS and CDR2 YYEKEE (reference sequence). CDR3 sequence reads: CASSEQGNSPLHF. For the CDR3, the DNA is TGTGCCAGCAGCGAACAGGGGAATTCACCCCTCCACTTT.

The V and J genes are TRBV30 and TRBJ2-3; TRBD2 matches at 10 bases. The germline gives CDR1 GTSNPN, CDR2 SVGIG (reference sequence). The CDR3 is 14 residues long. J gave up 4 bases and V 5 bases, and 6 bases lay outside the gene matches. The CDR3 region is CAWVIAGGPDTQYF. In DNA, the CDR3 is TGTGCCTGGGTCATAGCGGGGGGACCAGATACGCAGTATTTT.

The CDR3 reads CASIRNHPGQGVTQPQHF. As DNA, the CDR3 is TGTGCCAGTATTCGGAACCACCCGGGACAGGGTGTAACTCAGCCCCAGCATTTT. The chain recombines TRBV19 with TRBJ1-5; TRBD1 matches at 9 bases. CDR3 size: 18 residues. Germline values: CDR1 LNHDA, CDR2 SQIVND (reference sequence). V lost 7 bases to trimming and J lost 6 bases; unmatched junction nucleotides: 19.

The CDR3 region is CASSFGQGAGELFF. CDR3 coding DNA: TGTGCCAGCAGTTTCGGACAGGGGGCCGGGGAGCTGTTTTTT. This sequence joins TRBV27 and TRBJ2-2; 10 nucleotides match TRBD1. This CDR3 has 14 residues. CDR1 is MNHEY, CDR2 SMNVEV, per germline (reference sequence). V shed 3 bases and J 6 bases; nucleotides not matched to a gene: 1.

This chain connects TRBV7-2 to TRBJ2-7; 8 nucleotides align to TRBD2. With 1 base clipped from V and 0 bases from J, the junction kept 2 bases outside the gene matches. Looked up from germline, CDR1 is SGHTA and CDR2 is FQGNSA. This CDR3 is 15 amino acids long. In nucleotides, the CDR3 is TGTGCCAGCAGCTTAGGGACTAGCAGCTCCTACGAGCAGTACTTC. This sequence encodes CASSLGTSSSYEQYF.

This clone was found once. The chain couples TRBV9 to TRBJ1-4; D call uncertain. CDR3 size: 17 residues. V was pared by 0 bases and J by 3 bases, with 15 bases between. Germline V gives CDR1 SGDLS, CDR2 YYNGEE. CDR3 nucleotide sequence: TGTGCCAGCAGCGTAGGTCCAGGTTTGGCGCCTAATGAAAAACTGTTTTTT. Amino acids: CASSVGPGLAPNEKLFF.

The CDR3 sequence: CASSLAASGGVYF. The CDR3 DNA follows: TGTGCCAGCAGCTTAGCGGCTAGCGGGGGGGTTTACTTC. The V call is TRBV7-2, the J call TRBJ2-7; 12 bases match TRBD2. The CDR3 contains 13 residues. Germline CDR1 is SGHTA and CDR2 is FQGNSA. V lost 0 bases to trimming and J lost 13 bases; unmatched junction nucleotides: 4.

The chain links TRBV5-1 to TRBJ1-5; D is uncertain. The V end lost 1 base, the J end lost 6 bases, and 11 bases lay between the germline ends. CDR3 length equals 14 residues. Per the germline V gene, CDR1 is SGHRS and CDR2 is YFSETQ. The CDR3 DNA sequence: TGCGCCAGCAGCTTGAACGGGGAGGGTCAGCCCCAGCATTTT. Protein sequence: CASSLNGEGQPQHF. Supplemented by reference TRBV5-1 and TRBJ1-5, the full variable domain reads KAGVTQTPRYLIKTRGQQVTLSCSPISGHRSVSWYQQTPGQGLQFLFEYFSETQRNKGNFPGRFSGRQFSNSRSEMNVSTLELGDSALYLCASSLNGEGQPQHFGDGTRLSIL.

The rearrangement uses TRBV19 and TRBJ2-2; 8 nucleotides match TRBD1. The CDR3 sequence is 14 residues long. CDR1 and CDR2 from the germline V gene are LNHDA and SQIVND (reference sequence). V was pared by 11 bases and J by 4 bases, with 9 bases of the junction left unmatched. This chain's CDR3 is CAGSTGGGTGELFF. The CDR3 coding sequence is TGTGCCGGATCCACAGGGGGTGGCACCGGGGAGCTGTTTTTT.

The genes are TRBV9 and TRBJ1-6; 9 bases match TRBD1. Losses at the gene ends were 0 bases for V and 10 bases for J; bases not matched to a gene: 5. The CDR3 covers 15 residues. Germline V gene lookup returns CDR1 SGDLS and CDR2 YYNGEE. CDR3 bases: TGTGCCAGCAGCGTAGGGGGACAGGGAGGATCACCCCTCCACTTT. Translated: CASSVGGQGGSPLHF.

CDR3 protein: CASSGTGGDPPDTQYF. CDR3 sequence (DNA): TGTGCCAGCTCCGGGACCGGCGGGGATCCCCCAGATACGCAGTATTTT. This chain joins TRBV18 and TRBJ2-3; D is perhaps TRBD2 (6 bases). Trimming shortened V by 6 bases and J by 4 bases, and 20 bases separated the two germline ends. The CDR3 is 16 amino acids. CDR1 is KGHSH and CDR2 is LQKENI in the germline V gene.

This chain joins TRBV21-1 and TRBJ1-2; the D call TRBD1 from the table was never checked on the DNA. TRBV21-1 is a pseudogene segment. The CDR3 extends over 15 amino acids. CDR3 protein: CASSKVPGTGDGYTF. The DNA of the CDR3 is TGTGCCAGCAGCAAAGTACCCGGGACAGGGGATGGCTACACCTTC.

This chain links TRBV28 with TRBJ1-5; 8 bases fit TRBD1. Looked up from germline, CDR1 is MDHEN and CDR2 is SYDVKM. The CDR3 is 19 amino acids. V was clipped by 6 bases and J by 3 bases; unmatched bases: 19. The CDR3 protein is CASSRGRVRRWDNNQPQHF. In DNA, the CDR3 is TGTGCCAGCAGCAGGGGGCGAGTAAGGAGATGGGACAACAATCAGCCCCAGCATTTT.

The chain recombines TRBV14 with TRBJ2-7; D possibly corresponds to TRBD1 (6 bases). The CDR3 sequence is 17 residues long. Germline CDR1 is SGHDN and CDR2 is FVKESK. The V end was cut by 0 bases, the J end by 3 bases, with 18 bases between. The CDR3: CASSQDRIGGRGYEQYF. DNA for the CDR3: TGTGCCAGCAGCCAAGATCGCATAGGGGGAAGGGGCTACGAGCAGTACTTC.